This is a list of T cell receptor beta chains from one sample in a study of response to subunit inactivated influenza vaccine. TCRdb processed the RT-PCR reads anew with MiXCR; each CDR3 protein has one entry. The sample has 500,000 to 550,000 distinct CDR3 sequences; roughly 25% are singletons. This same sample was also part of a study on T cells expressing NK-cell markers.

The sample in question was CD4+ T cells sorted from PBMCs, obtained roughly 12 days after vaccination. The receptor set was obtained from a man in his fifties or sixties who received an inactivated influenza vaccine. Both conserved end residues are part of each CDR3. Each record gives: CDR3 protein, CDR3 DNA, V gene, J gene, clone size, D gene. The D gene is left open where the match is weak. Not all rows give a size; the values are once, few, many and, for expanded clones, a class.

cdr3_aa: CASSSGRGSSSGANVLTF
cdr3_nt: TGTGCCAGCAGCTCTGGACGGGGAAGCAGCTCTGGGGCCAACGTCCTGACTTTC
v_call: TRBV11-2
j_call: TRBJ2-6
clone_size: NA
d_call: NA

cdr3_aa: CASSLLRAFGGSTIYEQYF
cdr3_nt: TGTGCCAGCAGCTTATTGAGGGCGTTCGGGGGCTCCACAATCTACGAGCAGTACTTC
v_call: TRBV11-2
j_call: TRBJ2-7
clone_size: NA
d_call: NA

cdr3_aa: CASIPSGVGYEQYF
cdr3_nt: TGTGCCAGCATACCTTCAGGGGTAGGATACGAGCAGTACTTC
v_call: TRBV28
j_call: TRBJ2-7
clone_size: NA
d_call: NA

cdr3_aa: CASSPLGGWDEQFF
cdr3_nt: TGTGCCAGCAGCCCTTTGGGGGGGTGGGATGAGCAGTTCTTC
v_call: TRBV7-2
j_call: TRBJ2-1
clone_size: few
d_call: TRBD2

cdr3_aa: CASSTRGSETQYF
cdr3_nt: TGTGCCAGTAGTACCCGGGGATCTGAGACCCAGTACTTC
v_call: TRBV19
j_call: TRBJ2-5
clone_size: NA
d_call: NA

cdr3_aa: CASSFSDATDTQYF
cdr3_nt: TGTGCCAGCAGTTTTTCGGACGCCACAGATACGCAGTATTTT
v_call: TRBV28
j_call: TRBJ2-3
clone_size: few
d_call: NA

cdr3_aa: CASSVAGLAGTTDTQYF
cdr3_nt: TGTGCCAGCAGCGTAGCTGGACTAGCGGGGACCACAGATACGCAGTATTTT
v_call: TRBV9
j_call: TRBJ2-3
clone_size: NA
d_call: TRBD2

cdr3_aa: CASSLGRSGGLETQYF
cdr3_nt: TGTGCCAGCAGCTTAGGGAGGTCTGGGGGGTTAGAGACCCAGTACTTC
v_call: TRBV7-8
j_call: TRBJ2-5
clone_size: NA
d_call: NA

cdr3_aa: CASRDRGSWSQHF
cdr3_nt: TGTGCCAGCAGGGACAGGGGATCGTGGTCCCAGCATTTT
v_call: TRBV12-3/TRBV12-4
j_call: TRBJ1-5
clone_size: few
d_call: TRBD1

cdr3_aa: CASGQGLETQYF
cdr3_nt: TGTGCCAGCGGACAGGGGCTAGAGACCCAGTACTTC
v_call: TRBV2
j_call: TRBJ2-5
clone_size: NA
d_call: TRBD1

cdr3_aa: CASSVTPDSYEQYF
cdr3_nt: TGTGCCAGCAGCGTAACTCCGGATTCCTACGAGCAGTACTTC
v_call: TRBV9
j_call: TRBJ2-7
clone_size: NA
d_call: NA

cdr3_aa: CASSFAKGPKFYEQYF
cdr3_nt: TGTGCCAGCAGCTTCGCAAAGGGACCGAAATTCTACGAGCAGTACTTC
v_call: TRBV11-2
j_call: TRBJ2-7
clone_size: NA
d_call: NA

cdr3_aa: CASSSFGGYVDTQYF
cdr3_nt: TGTGCCAGCAGCTCGTTCGGAGGGTATGTCGATACGCAGTATTTT
v_call: TRBV7-2
j_call: TRBJ2-3
clone_size: NA
d_call: NA

cdr3_aa: CASRGVMGLGYTF
cdr3_nt: TGTGCCAGTAGGGGGGTAATGGGACTCGGCTACACCTTC
v_call: TRBV11-2
j_call: TRBJ1-2
clone_size: NA
d_call: NA

cdr3_aa: CASSFVQDYGYTF
cdr3_nt: TGCGCCAGCAGCTTCGTCCAGGACTATGGCTACACCTTC
v_call: TRBV5-1
j_call: TRBJ1-2
clone_size: few
d_call: NA

cdr3_aa: CASSFLNIQYF
cdr3_nt: TGTGCCAGCAGTTTTTTGAACATTCAGTACTTC
v_call: TRBV12-3/TRBV12-4
j_call: TRBJ2-4
clone_size: NA
d_call: NA

cdr3_aa: CASSQDEGISQHF
cdr3_nt: TGCGCCAGCAGCCAAGATGAGGGGATATCACAGCATTTT
v_call: TRBV4-1
j_call: TRBJ1-5
clone_size: NA
d_call: NA

cdr3_aa: CASSRTQRSQYF
cdr3_nt: TGTGCCAGCAGCCGAACTCAGAGGTCCCAGTACTTC
v_call: TRBV28
j_call: TRBJ2-5
clone_size: few
d_call: NA

cdr3_aa: CSAKDLRDPYRETQYF
cdr3_nt: TGCAGTGCAAAAGACCTTCGGGACCCCTACCGGGAGACCCAGTACTTC
v_call: TRBV20-1
j_call: TRBJ2-5
clone_size: few
d_call: NA

cdr3_aa: CSASLRADEQYF
cdr3_nt: TGCAGTGCGAGCCTTCGGGCCGACGAGCAGTACTTC
v_call: TRBV20-1
j_call: TRBJ2-7
clone_size: NA
d_call: NA

cdr3_aa: CSASYGTGVTEAFF
cdr3_nt: TGCAGTGCTAGTTACGGGACAGGGGTCACTGAAGCTTTCTTT
v_call: TRBV20-1
j_call: TRBJ1-1
clone_size: NA
d_call: TRBD1

cdr3_aa: CSVLRADNSYEQYF
cdr3_nt: TGCAGTGTATTAAGGGCGGACAACTCCTACGAGCAGTACTTC
v_call: TRBV20-1
j_call: TRBJ2-7
clone_size: few
d_call: NA

cdr3_aa: CASRSGTRGETQYF
cdr3_nt: TGCGCCAGCAGATCCGGGACTAGGGGAGAGACCCAGTACTTC
v_call: TRBV5-1
j_call: TRBJ2-5
clone_size: NA
d_call: TRBD2

cdr3_aa: CASSLLAGGEPYGYTF
cdr3_nt: TGTGCCAGCAGCCTCCTCGCCGGGGGAGAACCCTATGGCTACACCTTC
v_call: TRBV28
j_call: TRBJ1-2
clone_size: NA
d_call: NA

cdr3_aa: CASSPDTSSTDTQYF
cdr3_nt: TGCGCCAGCAGCCCTGACACCTCTAGCACAGATACGCAGTATTTT
v_call: TRBV5-1
j_call: TRBJ2-3
clone_size: NA
d_call: NA

cdr3_aa: CSARQDRDTEAFF
cdr3_nt: TGCAGCGCACGTCAGGACAGGGACACTGAAGCTTTCTTT
v_call: TRBV29-1
j_call: TRBJ1-1
clone_size: few
d_call: TRBD1

cdr3_aa: CASSRKTSGGPTGELFF
cdr3_nt: TGTGCCAGCAGCCGTAAAACTAGCGGGGGTCCCACCGGGGAGCTGTTTTTT
v_call: TRBV11-2
j_call: TRBJ2-2
clone_size: NA
d_call: TRBD2